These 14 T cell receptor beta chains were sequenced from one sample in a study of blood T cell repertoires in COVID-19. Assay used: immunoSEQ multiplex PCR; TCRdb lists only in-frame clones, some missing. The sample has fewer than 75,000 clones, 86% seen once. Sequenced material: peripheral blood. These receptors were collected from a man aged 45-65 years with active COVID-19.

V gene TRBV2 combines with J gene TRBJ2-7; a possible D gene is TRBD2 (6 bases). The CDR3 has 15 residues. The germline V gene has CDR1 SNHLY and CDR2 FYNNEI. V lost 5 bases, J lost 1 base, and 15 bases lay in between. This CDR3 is CASSIGWEASYEQYF. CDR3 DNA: TGTGCCAGCAGTATTGGGTGGGAGGCTTCCTACGAGCAGTACTTC.

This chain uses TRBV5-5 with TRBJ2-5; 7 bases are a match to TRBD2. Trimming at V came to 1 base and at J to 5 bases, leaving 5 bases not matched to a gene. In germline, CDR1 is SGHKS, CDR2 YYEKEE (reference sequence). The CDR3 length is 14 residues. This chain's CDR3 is CASSLRLAAETQYF. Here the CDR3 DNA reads TGTGCCAGCAGCTTGAGGCTAGCGGCGGAGACCCAGTACTTC.

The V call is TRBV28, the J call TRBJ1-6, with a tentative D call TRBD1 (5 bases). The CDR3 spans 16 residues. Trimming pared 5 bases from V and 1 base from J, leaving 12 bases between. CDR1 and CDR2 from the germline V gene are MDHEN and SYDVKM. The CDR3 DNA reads TGTGCCAGCAGTCAAAGCGGGGGTTCCTATAATTCACCCCTCCACTTT. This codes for CASSQSGGSYNSPLHF.

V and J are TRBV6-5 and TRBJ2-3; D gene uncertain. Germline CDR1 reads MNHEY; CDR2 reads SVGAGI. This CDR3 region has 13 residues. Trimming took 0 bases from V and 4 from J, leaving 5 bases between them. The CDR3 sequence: CASSYSGPDTQYF. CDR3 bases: TGTGCCAGCAGTTACTCTGGGCCAGATACGCAGTATTTT.

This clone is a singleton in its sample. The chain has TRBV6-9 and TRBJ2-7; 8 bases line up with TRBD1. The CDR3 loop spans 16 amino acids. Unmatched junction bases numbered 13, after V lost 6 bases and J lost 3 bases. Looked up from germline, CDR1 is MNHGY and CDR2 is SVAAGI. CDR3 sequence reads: CASSPPRRTGFYEQYF. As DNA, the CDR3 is TGTGCCAGCAGCCCCCCTCGGAGGACAGGGTTCTACGAGCAGTACTTC.

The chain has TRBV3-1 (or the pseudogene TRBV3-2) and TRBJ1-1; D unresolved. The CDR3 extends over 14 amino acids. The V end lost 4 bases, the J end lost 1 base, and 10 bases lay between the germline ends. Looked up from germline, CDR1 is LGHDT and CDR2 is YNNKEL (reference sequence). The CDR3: CASSLAGGNTEAFF. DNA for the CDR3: TGTGCCAGCAGCCTGGCGGGCGGGAACACTGAAGCTTTCTTT.

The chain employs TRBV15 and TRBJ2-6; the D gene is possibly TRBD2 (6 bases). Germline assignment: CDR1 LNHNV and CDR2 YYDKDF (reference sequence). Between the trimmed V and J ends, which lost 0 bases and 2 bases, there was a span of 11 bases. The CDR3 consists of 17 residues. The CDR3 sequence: CATSREGGGTGANVLTF. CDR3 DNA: TGTGCCACCAGCAGAGAGGGAGGTGGGACTGGGGCCAACGTCCTGACTTTC.

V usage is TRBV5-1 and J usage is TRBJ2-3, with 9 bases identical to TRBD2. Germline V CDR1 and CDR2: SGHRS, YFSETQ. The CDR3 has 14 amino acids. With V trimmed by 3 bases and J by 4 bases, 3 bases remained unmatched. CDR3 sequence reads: CASSYRTSADTQYF. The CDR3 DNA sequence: TGCGCCAGCAGCTACCGGACTAGCGCAGATACGCAGTATTTT.

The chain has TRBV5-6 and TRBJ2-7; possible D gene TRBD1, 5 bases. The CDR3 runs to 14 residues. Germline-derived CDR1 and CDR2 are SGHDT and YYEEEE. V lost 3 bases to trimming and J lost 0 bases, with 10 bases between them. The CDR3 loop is CASSSYDSSYEQYF. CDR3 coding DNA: TGTGCCAGCAGCTCCTACGACAGCTCCTACGAGCAGTACTTC.

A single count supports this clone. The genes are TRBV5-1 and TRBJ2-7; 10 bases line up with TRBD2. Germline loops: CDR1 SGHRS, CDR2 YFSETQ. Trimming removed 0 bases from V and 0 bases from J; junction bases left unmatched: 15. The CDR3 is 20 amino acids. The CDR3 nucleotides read TGCGCCAGCAGCTTGGCAACGTCACGTCTAGCGGGAGATCGCTCCTACGAGCAGTACTTC. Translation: CASSLATSRLAGDRSYEQYF.

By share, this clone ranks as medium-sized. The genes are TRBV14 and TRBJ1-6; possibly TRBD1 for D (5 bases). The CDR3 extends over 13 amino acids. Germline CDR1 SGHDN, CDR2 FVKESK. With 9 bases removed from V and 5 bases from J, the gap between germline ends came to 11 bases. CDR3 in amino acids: CASRRVDNSPLHF. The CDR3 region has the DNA TGTGCCAGTCGCAGGGTGGATAATTCACCCCTCCACTTT.

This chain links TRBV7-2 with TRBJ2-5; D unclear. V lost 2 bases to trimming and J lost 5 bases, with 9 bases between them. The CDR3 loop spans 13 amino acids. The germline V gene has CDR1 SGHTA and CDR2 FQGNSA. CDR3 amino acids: CASSLSLGETQYF. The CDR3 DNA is TGTGCCAGCAGCTTATCCCTAGGCGAGACCCAGTACTTC.

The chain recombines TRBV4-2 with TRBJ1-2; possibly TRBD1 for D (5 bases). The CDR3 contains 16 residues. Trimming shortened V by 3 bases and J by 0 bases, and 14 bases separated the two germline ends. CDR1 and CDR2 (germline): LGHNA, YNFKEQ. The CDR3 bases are TGTGCCAGCAGCCAGATGGGGGGTGGGACTAACTATGGCTACACCTTC. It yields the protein CASSQMGGGTNYGYTF.

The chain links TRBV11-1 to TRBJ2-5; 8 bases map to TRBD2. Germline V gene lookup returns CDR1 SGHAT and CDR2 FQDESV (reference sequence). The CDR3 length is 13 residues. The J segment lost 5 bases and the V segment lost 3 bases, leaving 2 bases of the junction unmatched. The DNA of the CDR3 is TGTGCCAGCAGCTTCCCGGGGGGGGAGACCCAGTACTTC. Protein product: CASSFPGGETQYF.